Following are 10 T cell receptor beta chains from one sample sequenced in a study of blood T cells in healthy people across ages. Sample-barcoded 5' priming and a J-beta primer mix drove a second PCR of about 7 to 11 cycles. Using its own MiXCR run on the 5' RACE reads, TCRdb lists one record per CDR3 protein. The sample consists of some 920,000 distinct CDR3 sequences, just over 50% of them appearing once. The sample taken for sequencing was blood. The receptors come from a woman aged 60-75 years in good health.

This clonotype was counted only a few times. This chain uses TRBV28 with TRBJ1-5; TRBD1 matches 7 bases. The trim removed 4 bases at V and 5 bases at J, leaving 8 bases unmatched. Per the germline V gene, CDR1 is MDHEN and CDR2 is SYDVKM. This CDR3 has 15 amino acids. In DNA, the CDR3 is TGTGCCAGCAGTTCCAGACAGGGTTGGGATCAGCCCCAGCATTTT. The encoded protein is CASSSRQGWDQPQHF.

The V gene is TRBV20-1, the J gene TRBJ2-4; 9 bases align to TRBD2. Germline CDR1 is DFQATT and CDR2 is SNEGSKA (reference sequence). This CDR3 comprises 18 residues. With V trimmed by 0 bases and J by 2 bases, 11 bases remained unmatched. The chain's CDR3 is CSAREASGISYSKNIQYF. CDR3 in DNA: TGCAGTGCTAGAGAGGCTAGCGGGATCTCCTATTCCAAAAACATTCAGTACTTC.

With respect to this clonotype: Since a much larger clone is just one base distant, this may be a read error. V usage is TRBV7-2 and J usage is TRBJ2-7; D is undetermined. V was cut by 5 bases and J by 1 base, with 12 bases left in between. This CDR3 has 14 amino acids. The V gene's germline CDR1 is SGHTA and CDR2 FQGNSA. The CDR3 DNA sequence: TGTGCCAGCAGCGTACAGTTCGGGTCCTACGAGCAGTACTTC. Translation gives CASSVQFGSYEQYF.

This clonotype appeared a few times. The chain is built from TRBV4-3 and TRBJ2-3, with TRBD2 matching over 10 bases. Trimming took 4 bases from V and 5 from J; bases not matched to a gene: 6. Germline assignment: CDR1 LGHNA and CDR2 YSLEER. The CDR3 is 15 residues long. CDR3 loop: CASSRGTSDGDTQYF. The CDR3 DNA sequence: TGCGCCAGCAGCCGCGGGACTAGCGATGGAGATACGCAGTATTTT.

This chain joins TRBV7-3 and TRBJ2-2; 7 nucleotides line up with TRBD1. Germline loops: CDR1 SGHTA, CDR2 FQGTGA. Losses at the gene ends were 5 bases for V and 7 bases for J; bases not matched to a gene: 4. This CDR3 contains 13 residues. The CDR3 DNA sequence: TGTGCCAGCAGCCAGGGACAGCTCGGGGAGCTGTTTTTT. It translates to CASSQGQLGELFF.

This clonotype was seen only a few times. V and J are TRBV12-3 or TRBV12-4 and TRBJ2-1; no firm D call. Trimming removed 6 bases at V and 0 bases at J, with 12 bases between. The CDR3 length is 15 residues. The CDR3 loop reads CASRSPGLSYNEQFF. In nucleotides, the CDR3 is TGTGCCAGCAGATCTCCAGGCCTCTCCTACAATGAGCAGTTCTTC.

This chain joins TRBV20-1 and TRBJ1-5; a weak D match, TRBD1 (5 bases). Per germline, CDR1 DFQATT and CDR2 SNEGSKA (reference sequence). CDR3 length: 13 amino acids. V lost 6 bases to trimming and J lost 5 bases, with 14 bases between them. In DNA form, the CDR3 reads TGCAGTGCAGGGACCGGACCCCATCAGCCCCAGCATTTT. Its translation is CSAGTGPHQPQHF.

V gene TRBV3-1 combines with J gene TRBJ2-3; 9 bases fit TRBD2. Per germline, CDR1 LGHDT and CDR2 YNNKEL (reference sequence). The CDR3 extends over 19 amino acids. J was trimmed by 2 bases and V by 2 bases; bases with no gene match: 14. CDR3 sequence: CASSQIVGRTSENTDTQYF. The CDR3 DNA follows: TGTGCCAGCAGCCAAATTGTAGGTCGGACTAGCGAGAACACAGATACGCAGTATTTT.

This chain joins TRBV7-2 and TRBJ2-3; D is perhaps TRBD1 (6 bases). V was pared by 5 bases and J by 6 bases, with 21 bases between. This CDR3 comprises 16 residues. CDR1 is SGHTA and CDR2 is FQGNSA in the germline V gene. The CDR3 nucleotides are TGTGCCAGCAGCCCCCGCCCCGGGACAATAGGGGATACGCAGTATTTT. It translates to CASSPRPGTIGDTQYF.

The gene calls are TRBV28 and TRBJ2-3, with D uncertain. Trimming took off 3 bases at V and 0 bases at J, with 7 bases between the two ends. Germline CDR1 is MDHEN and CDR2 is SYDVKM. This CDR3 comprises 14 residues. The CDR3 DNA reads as TGTGCCAGCAGTTTTGCTATAAGCACAGATACGCAGTATTTT. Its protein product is CASSFAISTDTQYF.